This T cell receptor beta chain came from a study of blood T cell repertoires in COVID-19. The CDR3 is made up of 12 amino acids. The germline CDR1 and CDR2 sequences are LGHDT and YNNKEL (reference sequence). V was clipped by 0 bases and J by 11 bases, with 10 bases between them. Some clones are missing from TCRdb's copy, which holds only in-frame ones; the method was immunoSEQ multiplex PCR. The sample carries about 300,000 clones, 88% recorded once. Sequencing was carried out using peripheral blood. This TCR came from a woman between 25 and 40 years old who had recovered from COVID-19. V usage is TRBV3-1 (or the pseudogene TRBV3-2) and J usage is TRBJ1-1; tentatively, D is TRBD1 (5 bases). In nucleotides, the CDR3 is TGTGCCAGCAGCCAAGACAGGGTGTCTGCTTTCTTT. Translating gives CASSQDRVSAFF.